The 25 T cell receptor beta chains in this list originate from one sample, sequenced in a study of beta chain features in type 1 diabetes. Study conclusions and caveats: A moderate, significant TCRB CDR3 shortening appeared in type 1 diabetes across four CD4+ subsets.

The authors reverse transcribed all of the isolated RNA, so sequencing captured expressed TCRB transcripts. This table comes from immunoSEQ multiplex PCR, and its TCRdb copy is limited to in-frame clones, with some not included. The profile shows 640,000 or so clones, roughly 12% of them singletons. These receptors are not linked to any known antigen. The sequenced sample consisted of naive CD4+ T cells from blood. The receptors here all came from a man younger than 35 with type 1 diabetes.

The chain joins TRBV25-1 to TRBJ1-4; 7 bases line up with TRBD1. CDR3 length: 15 residues. V gave up 3 bases and J gave up 3 bases; unmatched junction bases: 4. The germline CDR1 and CDR2 sequences are MGHDK and SYGVNS. The CDR3 nucleotides are TGTGCCAGCAGTGATACTGGACAGGCTAATGAAAAACTGTTTTTT. Translated: CASSDTGQANEKLFF. The full variable domain, with the rest looked up from reference TRBV25-1 and TRBJ1-4, is EADIYQTPRYLVIGTGKKITLECSQTMGHDKMYWYQQDPGMELHLIHYSYGVNSTEKGDLSSESTVSRIRTEHFPLTLESARPSHTSQYLCASSDTGQANEKLFFGSGTQLSVL.

The chain links TRBV28 to TRBJ1-6, with TRBD1 identical over 8 bases. V was clipped by 10 bases and J by 8 bases; unmatched bases: 7. The CDR3 length is 13 residues. From germline, CDR1 is MDHEN and CDR2 SYDVKM. The CDR3 is CATGDRSYSPLHF. As DNA, the CDR3 is TGTGCCACGGGGGACAGGTCATATTCACCCCTCCACTTT.

The chain joins TRBV29-1 to TRBJ1-4; 8 bases align to TRBD1. The CDR3 runs 12 residues. V was clipped by 7 bases and J by 5 bases; unmatched bases: 3. CDR1 is SQVTM and CDR2 is ANQGSEA in the germline V gene. DNA for the CDR3: TGCAGCGCTTGGACAGGGAATGAAAAACTGTTTTTT. It specifies CSAWTGNEKLFF.

The rearrangement uses TRBV6-6 and TRBJ2-1; tentative D call: TRBD1 (5 bases). Germline assignment: CDR1 MNHNY and CDR2 SVGAGI (reference sequence). Trimming took 0 bases from V and 5 from J, leaving 14 bases between them. The CDR3 length is 16 residues. CDR3 DNA: TGTGCCAGCAGTTACTCGGCCGGACATAGAGACAATGAGCAGTTCTTC. It encodes CASSYSAGHRDNEQFF.

This chain connects TRBV29-1 to TRBJ1-3, with 9 positions matching TRBD1. V lost 7 bases, J lost 4 bases, and 8 bases stayed unmatched. Per the germline V gene, CDR1 is SQVTM and CDR2 is ANQGSEA. The CDR3 covers 14 residues. CDR3 bases: TGCAGCGCATCACAGGGGGCTCTAGGAAACACCATATATTTT. Amino acid sequence: CSASQGALGNTIYF.

This clone was detected only a few times. The CDR3 is CAWSSGPTNYGYTF. The CDR3 region has the DNA TGTGCCTGGAGCTCGGGACCTACTAACTATGGCTACACCTTC. The chain combines TRBV30 with TRBJ1-2; D possibly corresponds to TRBD1 (5 bases). The CDR3 is made up of 14 amino acids. Deletions cut 3 bases from V and 0 bases from J, with 11 bases between. CDR1 and CDR2 (germline): GTSNPN, SVGIG (reference sequence).

This chain uses TRBV6-5 with TRBJ1-5, with no clear D. The CDR3 runs 13 residues. Germline V gives CDR1 MNHEY, CDR2 SVGAGI. Trimming shortened V by 4 bases and J by 7 bases, and 11 bases separated the two germline ends. The CDR3 DNA sequence: TGTGCCAGCAGTTTTGGTCCTGGGCAGCCCCAGCATTTT. Translated: CASSFGPGQPQHF.

V and J are TRBV10-3 and TRBJ2-5, with no clear D. The CDR3 is made up of 11 amino acids. Germline V gene lookup returns CDR1 ENHRY and CDR2 SYGVKD. Trimming stripped 10 bases from V and 5 bases from J, with 11 bases between. CDR3 DNA: TGTGCCACCCAGTACGAGGAGACCCAGTACTTC. Translated: CATQYEETQYF.

The V and J genes are TRBV4-1 and TRBJ1-5; no definite D call. This CDR3 region has 15 residues. V lost 1 base, J lost 1 base, and 8 bases lay in between. The germline gives CDR1 MGHRA, CDR2 YSYEKL. DNA for the CDR3: TGCGCCAGCAGCCAAGTTGGGCAGAGCAATCAGCCCCAGCATTTT. Its translation is CASSQVGQSNQPQHF.

This clone was seen a handful of times. This sequence joins TRBV2 and TRBJ2-5, with D perhaps TRBD2 (5 bases). The V and J ends lost 0 bases and 3 bases respectively, with 17 bases between them. The CDR3 length is 17 residues. Per the germline V gene, CDR1 is SNHLY and CDR2 is FYNNEI. The CDR3 loop is CASSEARVGQPKETQYF. The CDR3 coding sequence is TGTGCCAGCAGTGAAGCGCGGGTAGGCCAGCCCAAAGAGACCCAGTACTTC. The full variable domain, its missing parts supplied by reference TRBV2 and TRBJ2-5, is EPEVTQTPSHQVTQMGQEVILRCVPISNHLYFYWYRQILGQKVEFLVSFYNNEISEKSEIFDDQFSVERPDGSNFTLKIRSTKLEDSAMYFCASSEARVGQPKETQYFGPGTRLLVL.

The chain is built from TRBV9 and TRBJ1-5; D uncertain. The V gene lost 7 bases and the J gene lost 5 bases, with 10 bases spanning the gap. The CDR3 length is 12 residues. CDR1 is SGDLS, CDR2 YYNGEE, per germline. In DNA, the CDR3 is TGTGCCAGCGGGCTCAAAGATCAGCCCCAGCATTTT. Encoded protein: CASGLKDQPQHF.

This clone was seen only a few times. This CDR3 is also generated by other DNA sequences in the sample. The chain couples TRBV30 to TRBJ2-5, with 7 bases lining up with TRBD1. The CDR3 extends over 12 amino acids. V shed 3 bases, J shed 3 bases, and the junction held 1 base outside the gene matches. Looked up from germline, CDR1 is GTSNPN and CDR2 is SVGIG (reference sequence). For the CDR3, the DNA is TGTGCCTGGAGCACAGGGGAAGAGACCCAGTACTTC. It is translated as CAWSTGEETQYF.

This clone was counted only a few times. V gene TRBV29-1 combines with J gene TRBJ2-7, with 10 bases matching TRBD1. In germline, CDR1 is SQVTM, CDR2 ANQGSEA. This CDR3 spans 15 amino acids. The ends lost 5 bases at V and 5 bases at J; junction bases unmatched: 12. The CDR3 loop is CSVTIPGQGSHEQYF. CDR3 sequence (DNA): TGCAGCGTTACTATTCCGGGACAGGGGTCCCACGAGCAGTACTTC.

The V gene is TRBV19, the J gene TRBJ2-5; 9 bases fit TRBD2. The CDR3 covers 14 residues. Germline CDR1 reads LNHDA; CDR2 reads SQIVND (reference sequence). Trimming removed 9 bases from V and 9 bases from J; junction bases left unmatched: 14. The CDR3 loop reads CASRVVSGGGSQYF. DNA for the CDR3: TGTGCCAGCCGAGTGGTTAGCGGGGGCGGTTCCCAGTACTTC.

CDR3 coding DNA: TGTGCCAGCTCATCGTATTACACAGATACGCAGTATTTT. Translation gives CASSSYYTDTQYF. This chain uses TRBV2 with TRBJ2-3; D remains unclear. CDR1 and CDR2 (germline): SNHLY, FYNNEI. This CDR3 spans 13 amino acids. V was pared by 8 bases and J by 2 bases, with 11 bases between. Using reference TRBV2 and TRBJ2-3 for the parts outside the CDR3, the full variable domain is EPEVTQTPSHQVTQMGQEVILRCVPISNHLYFYWYRQILGQKVEFLVSFYNNEISEKSEIFDDQFSVERPDGSNFTLKIRSTKLEDSAMYFCASSSYYTDTQYFGPGTRLTVL.

This clone was observed a few times. The chain links TRBV15 to TRBJ2-7, with D unclear. Germline assignment: CDR1 LNHNV and CDR2 YYDKDF (reference sequence). The CDR3 sequence is 13 residues long. Deletions cut 2 bases from V and 6 bases from J, with 11 bases between. CDR3 amino acids: CATSRQTELEQYF. Here the CDR3 DNA reads TGTGCCACCAGCAGACAGACGGAGCTCGAGCAGTACTTC.

Only a few counts were recorded for this clone. The genes are TRBV19 and TRBJ2-1; 9 bases agree with TRBD2. There are 16 residues in the CDR3. With V trimmed by 5 bases and J by 10 bases, 15 bases remained unmatched. Germline-derived CDR1 and CDR2 are LNHDA and SQIVND (reference sequence). CDR3 loop: CASSSRGSGGLMEQFF. The CDR3 DNA is TGTGCCAGTAGTTCCCGGGGTAGCGGGGGACTAATGGAGCAGTTCTTC.

This clone was observed a handful of times. V is TRBV7-9 and J is TRBJ2-2, with D unresolved. V was trimmed by 1 base and J by 2 bases, leaving 2 bases between them. The CDR3 is 13 amino acids. Per the germline V gene, CDR1 is SEHNR and CDR2 is FQNEAQ (reference sequence). CDR3 sequence reads: CASSLDNTGELFF. The CDR3 DNA sequence: TGTGCCAGCAGCTTAGATAACACCGGGGAGCTGTTTTTT. Using reference TRBV7-9 and TRBJ2-2 for the parts outside the CDR3, the full variable domain is DTGVSQNPRHKITKRGQNVTFRCDPISEHNRLYWYRQTLGQGPEFLTYFQNEAQLEKSRLLSDRFSAERPKGSFSTLEIQRTEQGDSAMYLCASSLDNTGELFFGEGSRLTVL.

This clone was seen only a few times. The CDR3 DNA follows: TGTGCCAGCAGTAGCCCCGGGACTAGCGTGAACGAGCAGTACTTC. This codes for CASSSPGTSVNEQYF. V usage is TRBV28 and J usage is TRBJ2-7, with 10 bases lining up with TRBD2. Germline V CDR1 and CDR2: MDHEN, SYDVKM. The junction had 9 bases not matched to a gene; V was cut back by 5 bases and J by 5 bases. This CDR3 spans 15 amino acids.

The chain couples TRBV5-4 to TRBJ1-2; tentatively, D is TRBD1 (5 bases). Trimming took off 3 bases at V and 0 bases at J, with 18 bases between the two ends. Looked up from germline, CDR1 is SGHNT and CDR2 is YYREEE (reference sequence). This CDR3 contains 17 residues. CDR3 protein: CASSSTRGLRANYGYTF. The CDR3 coding sequence is TGTGCCAGCAGCTCCACTAGGGGACTGAGAGCTAACTATGGCTACACCTTC.

The chain uses TRBV27 and TRBJ1-2, with D maybe TRBD1 (6 bases). Looked up from germline, CDR1 is MNHEY and CDR2 is SMNVEV (reference sequence). CDR3 size: 15 residues. Trimming took 4 bases from V and 6 from J, leaving 18 bases between them. This CDR3 reads CASSSFGQSYHGYTF. The DNA of the CDR3 is TGTGCCAGCAGTTCGTTCGGACAGAGCTACCATGGCTACACCTTC.

This clone appeared a few times. The chain carries TRBV6-5 and TRBJ2-3, with 8 nucleotides matching TRBD1. Germline lookup yields CDR1 MNHEY and CDR2 SVGAGI. The CDR3 loop spans 15 amino acids. With 6 bases clipped from V and 0 bases from J, the junction kept 5 bases outside the gene matches. The CDR3 loop reads CASRPGTGSTDTQYF. The DNA for the CDR3 is TGTGCCAGCAGGCCTGGGACAGGTAGCACAGATACGCAGTATTTT.

This clone has only a few counts. The sample carries other DNA sequences with the same CDR3. The chain has TRBV29-1 and TRBJ1-1; 8 nucleotides align to TRBD1. Per the germline V gene, CDR1 is SQVTM and CDR2 is ANQGSEA. V was pared by 1 base and J by 1 base, with 5 bases of the junction left unmatched. The CDR3 sequence is 15 residues long. The CDR3 loop is CSVEVRGQENTEAFF. CDR3 DNA sequence: TGCAGCGTTGAAGTTAGGGGACAGGAGAACACTGAAGCTTTCTTT.

This clone was found a few times. The chain carries TRBV7-8 and TRBJ2-6; 8 nucleotides align to TRBD1. Trimming took 4 bases from V and 8 from J; bases not matched to a gene: 7. Germline CDR1 and CDR2: SGHVS and FQNEAQ. The CDR3 length is 15 residues. Here the CDR3 reads CASSSQTGETNVLTF. As DNA, the CDR3 is TGTGCCAGCAGCTCCCAGACAGGGGAAACCAACGTCCTGACTTTC. Full variable domain (outside the CDR3, taken from reference TRBV7-8 and TRBJ2-6): GAGVSQSPRYKVAKRGQDVALRCDPISGHVSLFWYQQALGQGPEFLTYFQNEAQLDKSGLPSDRFFAERPEGSVSTLKIQRTQQEDSAVYLCASSSQTGETNVLTFGAGSRLTVL.

The CDR3 coding sequence is TGTGCCAGCAGTGGGCAGGTCTATGGCTACACCTTC. Amino acids: CASSGQVYGYTF. The rearrangement uses TRBV25-1 and TRBJ1-2, with no clear D. This CDR3 comprises 12 residues. CDR1 is MGHDK, CDR2 SYGVNS, per germline. V was trimmed by 4 bases and J by 4 bases, leaving 7 bases between them.